This TCR beta chain was captured in a study of response to subunit inactivated influenza vaccine. Study-wide points: The authors suggested that every seasonal influenza vaccination recruits few new T cells.

A remark on this clonotype: The target antigen is unknown.

TCRdb recomputed calls from the RT-PCR reads with MiXCR, one row per CDR3 protein. The sample consists of about 520,000 distinct CDR3 sequences, less than 30% of them appearing once. Germline CDR1 MNHNS, CDR2 SASEGT. Trimming pared 6 bases from V and 6 bases from J, leaving 16 bases between. The CDR3 contains 14 residues. The origin of this receptor is a man over 45 who received an inactivated influenza vaccine. Specimen: CD4+ T cells sorted from PBMCs, collected 4 to 6 days after vaccination. The rearrangement uses TRBV6-1 and TRBJ2-3, with D unclear. CDR3 in amino acids: CASSRTSLGDTQYF. In DNA form, the CDR3 reads TGTGCCAGCAGCCGGACGAGTCTAGGGGATACGCAGTATTTT.